Given below is one T cell receptor beta chain in context. Its antigen is still unknown. Assay used: immunoSEQ multiplex PCR; TCRdb lists only in-frame clones, some missing. This table has some 75,000 clones, around 85% appearing once. The source of the sample is a study of early stage breast cancer tumors. Across the study: Of some 17 invasive breast tumors, fewer than 13 were hormone receptor-positive, HER2-negative.

The study's findings and limits: Tumors had approximately 2.5-fold higher T cell density than normal breast.

This clonotype was sampled from a person aged 55 to 75 with breast cancer. The sequenced material came from blood.

The CDR3 region is CASNRLAGPQETQYF. The CDR3 DNA reads as TGTGCCAGCAACCGACTAGCGGGGCCCCAAGAGACCCAGTACTTC. The chain has TRBV7-9 and TRBJ2-5; 11 nucleotides agree with TRBD2. V dropped 7 bases and J dropped 1; count of bases not matched to a gene: 5. This CDR3 has 15 residues. Germline V CDR1 and CDR2: SEHNR, FQNEAQ (reference sequence). The full variable domain, with the rest looked up from reference TRBV7-9 and TRBJ2-5, is DTGVSQNPRHKITKRGQNVTFRCDPISEHNRLYWYRQTLGQGPEFLTYFQNEAQLEKSRLLSDRFSAERPKGSFSTLEIQRTEQGDSAMYLCASNRLAGPQETQYFGPGTRLLVL.